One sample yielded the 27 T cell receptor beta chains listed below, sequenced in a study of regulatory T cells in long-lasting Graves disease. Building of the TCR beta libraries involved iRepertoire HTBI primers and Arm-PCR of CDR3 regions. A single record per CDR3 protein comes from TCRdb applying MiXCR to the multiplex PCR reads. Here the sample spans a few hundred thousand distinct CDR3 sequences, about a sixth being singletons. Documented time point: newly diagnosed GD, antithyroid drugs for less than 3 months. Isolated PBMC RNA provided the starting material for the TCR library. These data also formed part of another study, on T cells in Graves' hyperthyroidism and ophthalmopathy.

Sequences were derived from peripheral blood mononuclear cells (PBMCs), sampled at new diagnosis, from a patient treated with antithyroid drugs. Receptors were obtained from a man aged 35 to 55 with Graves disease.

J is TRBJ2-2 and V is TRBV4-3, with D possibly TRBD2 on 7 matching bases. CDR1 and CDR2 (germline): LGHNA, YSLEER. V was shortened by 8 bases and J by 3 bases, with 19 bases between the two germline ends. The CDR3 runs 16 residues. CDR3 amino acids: CASGLEGGADTGELFF. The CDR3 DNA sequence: TGCGCCAGCGGCTTAGAGGGGGGGGCGGACACCGGGGAGCTGTTTTTT.

The CDR3 reads CASSYAAGQPGELFF. The CDR3 nucleotides read TGTGCCAGCAGTTACGCGGCGGGTCAGCCCGGGGAGCTGTTTTTT. This chain links TRBV6-5 with TRBJ2-2; D might be TRBD2 (5 bases). CDR1 MNHEY and CDR2 SVGAGI come from the germline V gene. The CDR3 loop spans 15 amino acids. Trimming left V 2 bases short and J 6 bases short, with 13 bases between.

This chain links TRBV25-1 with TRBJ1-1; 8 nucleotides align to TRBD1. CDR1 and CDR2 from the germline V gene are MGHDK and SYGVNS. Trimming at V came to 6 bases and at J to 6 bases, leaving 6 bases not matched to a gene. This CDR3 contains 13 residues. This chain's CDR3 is CASSPGGFAEAFF. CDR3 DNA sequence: TGTGCCAGCAGCCCAGGGGGCTTCGCTGAAGCTTTCTTT.

CDR3 in DNA: TGTGCCAGCAGGGGGACAGTTGGTTTGGGCACCATATATTTT. This encodes CASRGTVGLGTIYF. The gene calls are TRBV28 and TRBJ1-3; TRBD1 matches at 7 bases. CDR1 and CDR2 from the germline V gene are MDHEN and SYDVKM. V was clipped by 6 bases and J by 9 bases; unmatched bases: 11. The CDR3 has 14 amino acids.

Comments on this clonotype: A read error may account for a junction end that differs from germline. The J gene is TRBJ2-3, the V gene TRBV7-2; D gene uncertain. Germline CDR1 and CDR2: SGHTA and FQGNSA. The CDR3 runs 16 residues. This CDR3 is CACSPGYTTFTDTQYF. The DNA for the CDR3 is TGTGCCTGCAGTCCTGGATACACCACCTTCACAGATACGCAGTATTTT.

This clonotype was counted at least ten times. CDR3 residues: CAWSAMTASSYNEQFF. CDR3 bases: TGTGCCTGGAGTGCCATGACAGCAAGCTCCTACAATGAGCAGTTCTTC. The chain joins TRBV30 to TRBJ2-1; tentatively, D is TRBD1 (5 bases). Germline CDR1 is GTSNPN and CDR2 is SVGIG (reference sequence). Between the trimmed V and J ends, which lost 1 base and 0 bases, there was a span of 13 bases. This CDR3 has 16 residues.

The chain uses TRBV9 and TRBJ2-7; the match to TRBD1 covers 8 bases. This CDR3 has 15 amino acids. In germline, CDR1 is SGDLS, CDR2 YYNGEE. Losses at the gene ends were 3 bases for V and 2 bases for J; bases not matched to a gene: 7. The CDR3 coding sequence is TGTGCCAGCAGCGCAGGGTTGACAGGGGCCTACGAGCAGTACTTC. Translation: CASSAGLTGAYEQYF.

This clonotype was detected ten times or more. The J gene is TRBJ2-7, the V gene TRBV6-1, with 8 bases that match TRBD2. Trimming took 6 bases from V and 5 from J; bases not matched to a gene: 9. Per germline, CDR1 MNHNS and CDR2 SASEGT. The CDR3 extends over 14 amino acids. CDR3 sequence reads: CASSLGLAVHEQYF. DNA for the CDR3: TGTGCCAGCAGCCTAGGACTAGCCGTTCACGAGCAGTACTTC.

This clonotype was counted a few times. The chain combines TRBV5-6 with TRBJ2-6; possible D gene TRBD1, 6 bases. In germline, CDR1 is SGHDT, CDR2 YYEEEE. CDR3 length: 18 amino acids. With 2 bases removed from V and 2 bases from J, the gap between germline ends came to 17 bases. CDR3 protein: CASSFGTTKYAGANVLTF. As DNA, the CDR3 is TGTGCCAGCAGCTTCGGGACAACGAAGTATGCTGGGGCCAACGTCCTGACTTTC.

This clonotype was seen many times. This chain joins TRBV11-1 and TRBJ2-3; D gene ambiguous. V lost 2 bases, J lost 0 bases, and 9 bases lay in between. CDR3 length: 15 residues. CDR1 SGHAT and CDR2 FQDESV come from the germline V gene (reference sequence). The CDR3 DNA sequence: TGTGCCAGCAGCTTAAATGCGATCAGCACAGATACGCAGTATTTT. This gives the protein CASSLNAISTDTQYF. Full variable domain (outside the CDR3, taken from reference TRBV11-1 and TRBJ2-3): EAEVAQSPRYKITEKSQAVAFWCDPISGHATLYWYRQILGQGPELLVQFQDESVVDDSQLPKDRFSAERLKGVDSTLKIQPAELGDSAMYLCASSLNAISTDTQYFGPGTRLTVL.

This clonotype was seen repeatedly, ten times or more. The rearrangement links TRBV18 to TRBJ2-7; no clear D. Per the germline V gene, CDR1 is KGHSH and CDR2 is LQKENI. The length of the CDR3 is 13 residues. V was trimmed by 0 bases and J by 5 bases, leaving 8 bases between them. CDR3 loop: CASSPPTLHEQYF. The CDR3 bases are TGTGCCAGCTCACCACCGACCCTCCACGAGCAGTACTTC.

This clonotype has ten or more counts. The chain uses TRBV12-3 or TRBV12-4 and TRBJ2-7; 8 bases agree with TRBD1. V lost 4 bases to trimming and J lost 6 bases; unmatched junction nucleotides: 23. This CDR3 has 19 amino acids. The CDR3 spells CASSSVPRFGDRGSREQYF. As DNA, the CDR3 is TGTGCCAGCAGTTCGGTGCCCCGGTTTGGCGACAGGGGTTCACGCGAGCAGTACTTC.

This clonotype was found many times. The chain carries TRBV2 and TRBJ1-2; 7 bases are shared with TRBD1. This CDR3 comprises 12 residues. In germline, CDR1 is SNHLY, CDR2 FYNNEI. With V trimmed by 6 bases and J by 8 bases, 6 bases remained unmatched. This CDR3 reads CASRLEGAGYTF. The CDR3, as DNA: TGTGCCAGCAGGCTTGAGGGGGCGGGCTACACCTTC.

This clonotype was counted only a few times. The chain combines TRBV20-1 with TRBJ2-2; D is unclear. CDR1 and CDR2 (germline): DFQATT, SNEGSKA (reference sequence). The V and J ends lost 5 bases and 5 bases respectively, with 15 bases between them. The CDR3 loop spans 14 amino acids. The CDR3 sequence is CSAPGHWGTGELFF. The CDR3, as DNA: TGCAGTGCTCCAGGCCATTGGGGTACCGGGGAGCTGTTTTTT.

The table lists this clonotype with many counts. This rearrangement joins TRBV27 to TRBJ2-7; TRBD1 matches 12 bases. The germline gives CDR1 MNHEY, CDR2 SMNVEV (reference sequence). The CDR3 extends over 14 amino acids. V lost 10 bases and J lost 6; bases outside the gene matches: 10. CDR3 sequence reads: CATSRGQGAGEQYF. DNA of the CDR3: TGTGCCACCTCCCGGGGACAGGGGGCGGGCGAGCAGTACTTC.

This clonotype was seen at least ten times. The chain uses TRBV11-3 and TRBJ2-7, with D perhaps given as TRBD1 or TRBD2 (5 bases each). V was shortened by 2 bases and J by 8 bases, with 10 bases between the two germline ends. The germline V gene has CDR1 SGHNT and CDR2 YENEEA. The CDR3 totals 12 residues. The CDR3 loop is CASSLTSGQQYF. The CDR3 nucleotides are TGTGCCAGCAGCTTAACATCGGGACAGCAGTACTTC.

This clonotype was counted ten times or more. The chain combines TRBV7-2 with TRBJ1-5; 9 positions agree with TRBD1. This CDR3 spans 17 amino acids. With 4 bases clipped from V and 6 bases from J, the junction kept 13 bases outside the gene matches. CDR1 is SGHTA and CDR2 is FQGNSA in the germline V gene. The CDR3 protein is CASSSLPGTGWSQPQHF. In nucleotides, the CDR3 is TGTGCCAGCAGCTCACTCCCCGGGACAGGGTGGAGTCAGCCCCAGCATTTT.

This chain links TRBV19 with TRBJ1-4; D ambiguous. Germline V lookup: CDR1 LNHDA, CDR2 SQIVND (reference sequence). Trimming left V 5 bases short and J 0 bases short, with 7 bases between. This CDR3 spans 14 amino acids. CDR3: CASSPSATNEKLFF. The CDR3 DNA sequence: TGTGCCAGTAGTCCCTCGGCAACTAATGAAAAACTGTTTTTT.

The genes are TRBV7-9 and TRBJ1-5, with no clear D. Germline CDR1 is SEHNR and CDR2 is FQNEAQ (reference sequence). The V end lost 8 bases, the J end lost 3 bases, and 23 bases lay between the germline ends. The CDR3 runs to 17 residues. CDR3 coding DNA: TGTGCCAGCCCTACTTTACCGCCCTCGCTGTTCAATCAGCCCCAGCATTTT. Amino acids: CASPTLPPSLFNQPQHF.

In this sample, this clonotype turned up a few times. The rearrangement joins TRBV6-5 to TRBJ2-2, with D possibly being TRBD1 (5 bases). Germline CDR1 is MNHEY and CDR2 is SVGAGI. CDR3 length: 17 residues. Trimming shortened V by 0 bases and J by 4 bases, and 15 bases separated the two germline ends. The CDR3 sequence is CASSYSQSRAATGELFF. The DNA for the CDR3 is TGTGCCAGCAGTTACTCGCAGTCCAGGGCGGCCACCGGGGAGCTGTTTTTT.

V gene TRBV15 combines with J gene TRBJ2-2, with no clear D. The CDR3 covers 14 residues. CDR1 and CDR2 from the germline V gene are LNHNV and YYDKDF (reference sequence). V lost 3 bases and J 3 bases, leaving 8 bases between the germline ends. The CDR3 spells CATSSGFYTGELFF. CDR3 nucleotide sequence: TGTGCCACCAGCAGTGGGTTTTACACCGGGGAGCTGTTTTTT.

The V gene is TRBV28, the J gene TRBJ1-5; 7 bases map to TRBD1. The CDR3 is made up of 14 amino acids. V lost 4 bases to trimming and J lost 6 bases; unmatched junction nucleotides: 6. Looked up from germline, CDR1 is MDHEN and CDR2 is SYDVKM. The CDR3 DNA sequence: TGTGCCAGCAGTTCGCGCGCAGGGGGTCAGCCCCAGCATTTT. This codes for CASSSRAGGQPQHF.

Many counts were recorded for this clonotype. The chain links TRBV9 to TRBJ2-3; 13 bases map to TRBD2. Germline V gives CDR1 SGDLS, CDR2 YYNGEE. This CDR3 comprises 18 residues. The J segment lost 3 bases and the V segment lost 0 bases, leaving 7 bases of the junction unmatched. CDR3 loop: CASSVVPLAGGVTDTQYF. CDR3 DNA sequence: TGTGCCAGCAGCGTAGTCCCACTAGCGGGGGGGGTAACAGATACGCAGTATTTT.

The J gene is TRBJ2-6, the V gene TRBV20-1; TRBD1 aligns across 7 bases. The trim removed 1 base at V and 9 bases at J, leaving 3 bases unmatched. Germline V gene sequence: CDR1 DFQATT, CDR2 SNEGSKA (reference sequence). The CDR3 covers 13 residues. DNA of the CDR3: TGCAGTGCTAGAGTGACAGGGATCAACGTCCTGACTTTC. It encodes CSARVTGINVLTF.

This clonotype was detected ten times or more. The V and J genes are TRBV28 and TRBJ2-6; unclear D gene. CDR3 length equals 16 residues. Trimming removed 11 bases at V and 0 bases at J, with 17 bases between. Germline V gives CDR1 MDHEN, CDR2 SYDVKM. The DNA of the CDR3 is TGTGCCGTCCAGGTCGCAGAAGGCTCTGGGGCCAACGTCCTGACTTTC. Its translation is CAVQVAEGSGANVLTF.

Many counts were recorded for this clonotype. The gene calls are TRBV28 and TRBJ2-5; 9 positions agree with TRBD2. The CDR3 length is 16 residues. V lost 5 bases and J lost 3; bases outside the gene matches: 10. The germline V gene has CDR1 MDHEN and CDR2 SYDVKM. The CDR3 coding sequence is TGTGCCAGCAGTCGCTACGCGGGGGGGCCGGAAGAGACCCAGTACTTC. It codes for CASSRYAGGPEETQYF.

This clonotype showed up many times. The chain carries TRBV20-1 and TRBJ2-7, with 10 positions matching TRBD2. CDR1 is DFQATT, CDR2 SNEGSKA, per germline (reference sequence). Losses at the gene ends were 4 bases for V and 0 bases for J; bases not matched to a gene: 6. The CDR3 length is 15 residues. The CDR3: CSATNLAGGSYEQYF. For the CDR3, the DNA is TGCAGTGCTACAAACTTAGCGGGGGGCTCCTACGAGCAGTACTTC.